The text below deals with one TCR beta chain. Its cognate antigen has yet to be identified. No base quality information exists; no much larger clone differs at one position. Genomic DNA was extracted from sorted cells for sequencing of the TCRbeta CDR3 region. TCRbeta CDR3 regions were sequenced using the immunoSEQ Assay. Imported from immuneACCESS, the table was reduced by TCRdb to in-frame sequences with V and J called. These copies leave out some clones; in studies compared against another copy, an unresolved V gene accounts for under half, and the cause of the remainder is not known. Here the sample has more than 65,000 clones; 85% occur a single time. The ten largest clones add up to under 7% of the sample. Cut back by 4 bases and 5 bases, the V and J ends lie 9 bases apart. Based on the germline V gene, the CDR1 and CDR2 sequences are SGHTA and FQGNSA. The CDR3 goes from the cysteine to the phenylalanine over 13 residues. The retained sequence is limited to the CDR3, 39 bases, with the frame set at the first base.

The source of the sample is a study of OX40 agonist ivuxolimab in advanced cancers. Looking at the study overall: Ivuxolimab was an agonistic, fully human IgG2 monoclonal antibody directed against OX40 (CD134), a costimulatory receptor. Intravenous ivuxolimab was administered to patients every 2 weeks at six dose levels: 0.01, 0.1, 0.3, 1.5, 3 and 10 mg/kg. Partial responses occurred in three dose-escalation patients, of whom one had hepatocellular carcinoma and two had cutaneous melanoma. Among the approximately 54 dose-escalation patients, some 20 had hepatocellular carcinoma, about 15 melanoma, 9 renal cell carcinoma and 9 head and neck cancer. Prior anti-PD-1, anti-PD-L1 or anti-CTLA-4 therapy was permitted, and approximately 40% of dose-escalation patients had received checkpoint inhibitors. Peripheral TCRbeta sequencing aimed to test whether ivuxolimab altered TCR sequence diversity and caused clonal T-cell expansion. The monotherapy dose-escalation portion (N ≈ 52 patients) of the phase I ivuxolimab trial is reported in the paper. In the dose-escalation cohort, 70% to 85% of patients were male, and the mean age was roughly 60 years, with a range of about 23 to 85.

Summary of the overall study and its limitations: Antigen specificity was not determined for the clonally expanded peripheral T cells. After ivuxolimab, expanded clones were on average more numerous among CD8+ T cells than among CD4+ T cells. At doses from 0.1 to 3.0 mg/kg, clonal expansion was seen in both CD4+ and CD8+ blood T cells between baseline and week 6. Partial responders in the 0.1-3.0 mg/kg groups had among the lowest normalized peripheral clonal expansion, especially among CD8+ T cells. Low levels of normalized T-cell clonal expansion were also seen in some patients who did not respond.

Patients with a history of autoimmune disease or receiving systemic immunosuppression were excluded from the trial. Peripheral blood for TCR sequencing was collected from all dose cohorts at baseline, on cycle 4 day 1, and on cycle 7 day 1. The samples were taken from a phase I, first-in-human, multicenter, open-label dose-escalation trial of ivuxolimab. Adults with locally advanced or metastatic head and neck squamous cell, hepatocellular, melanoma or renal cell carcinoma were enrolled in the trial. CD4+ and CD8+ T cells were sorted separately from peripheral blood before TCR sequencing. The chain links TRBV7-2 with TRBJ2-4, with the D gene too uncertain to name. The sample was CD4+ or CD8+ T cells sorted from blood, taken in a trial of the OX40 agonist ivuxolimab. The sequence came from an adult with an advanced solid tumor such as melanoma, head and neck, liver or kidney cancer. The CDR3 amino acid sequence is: CASSSGSQNIQYF. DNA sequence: TGTGCCAGCAGCTCCGGGTCGCAAAACATTCAGTACTTC.